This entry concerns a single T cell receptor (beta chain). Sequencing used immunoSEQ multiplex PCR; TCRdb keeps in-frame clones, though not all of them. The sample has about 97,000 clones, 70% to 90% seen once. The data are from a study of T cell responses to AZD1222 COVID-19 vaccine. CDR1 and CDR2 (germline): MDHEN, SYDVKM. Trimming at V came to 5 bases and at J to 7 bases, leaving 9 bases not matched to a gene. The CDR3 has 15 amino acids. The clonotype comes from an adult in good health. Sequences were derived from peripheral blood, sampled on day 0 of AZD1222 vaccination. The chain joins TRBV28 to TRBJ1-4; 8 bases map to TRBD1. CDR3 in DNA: TGTGCCAGCAGTCCGCATAGGACAGGGTCTGAAAAACTGTTTTTT. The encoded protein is CASSPHRTGSEKLFF.